The 13 T cell receptor beta chains below come from one sample, sequenced in a study of regulatory T cells in long-lasting Graves disease. Indicated time point: newly diagnosed GD, antithyroid drugs for less than 3 months. Following extraction of RNA from PBMCs, that RNA was used to make the TCR library. Library construction for TCR beta used iRepertoire HTBI primers and Arm-PCR of CDR3 regions. TCRdb redid the calling of the multiplex PCR reads with MiXCR, one entry per CDR3 protein. The sample contains 530,000 or so distinct CDR3 sequences, 13% of which appear only once. The data were also submitted as part of a second study, on T cells in Graves' hyperthyroidism and ophthalmopathy.

The sample here was peripheral blood mononuclear cells (PBMCs), taken at new diagnosis, from a patient treated with antithyroid drugs. All receptors derive from a man aged 25 to 45 with Graves disease.

This chain uses TRBV13 with TRBJ2-7; 8 bases are shared with TRBD2. The V and J ends lost 4 bases and 5 bases, in that order; junction bases with no gene match: 16. The CDR3 totals 17 residues. The V gene's germline CDR1 is PRHDT and CDR2 FYEKMQ (reference sequence). The CDR3 loop is CASSYPRRAGVGNEQYF. The CDR3 DNA follows: TGTGCCAGCAGCTACCCCCGGCGAGCGGGAGTGGGAAACGAGCAGTACTTC.

This clonotype was observed many times. Here the CDR3 reads CATSRASEQFYGYTF. The CDR3 DNA follows: TGTGCCACCAGCAGAGCTAGTGAACAGTTCTATGGCTACACCTTC. This chain connects TRBV15 to TRBJ1-2; D not resolved. This CDR3 has 15 residues. V lost 1 base and J lost 4, with 13 bases in between. Per the germline V gene, CDR1 is LNHNV and CDR2 is YYDKDF (reference sequence). Based on the CDR3 plus reference TRBV15 and TRBJ1-2, the full variable domain is DAMVIQNPRYQVTQFGKPVTLSCSQTLNHNVMYWYQQKSSQAPKLLFHYYDKDFNNEADTPDNFQSRRPNTSFCFLDIRSPGLGDTAMYLCATSRASEQFYGYTFGSGTRLTVV.

This clonotype was seen ten or more times. V and J are TRBV3-1 and TRBJ2-3; tentative D call: TRBD2 (5 bases). Germline CDR1 is LGHDT and CDR2 is YNNKEL (reference sequence). V lost 4 bases and J 5 bases, leaving 13 bases between the germline ends. CDR3 size: 14 residues. This CDR3 is CASSPAGVGDTQYF. The DNA of the CDR3 is TGTGCCAGCAGCCCCGCCGGGGTCGGAGATACGCAGTATTTT.

Ten or more counts support this clonotype. The rearrangement joins TRBV20-1 to TRBJ2-7; D might be TRBD2 (6 bases). V shed 5 bases and J shed 0 bases, with 14 bases lying between them. The CDR3 totals 14 residues. The germline gives CDR1 DFQATT, CDR2 SNEGSKA (reference sequence). In nucleotides, the CDR3 is TGCAGTGCTGACGGGACTTTCCGCTCCTACGAGCAGTACTTC. Translated, it gives CSADGTFRSYEQYF.

In its sample, this clonotype was seen many times. The chain couples TRBV12-5 to TRBJ1-2; D is ambiguous. The ends were cut back, 0 bases at V and 7 bases at J, with 12 bases in the middle. CDR1 and CDR2 (germline): LGHNT, FRNRAP. This CDR3 contains 14 residues. The CDR3 DNA reads TGTGCTAGTGGTTTGGTCCGTGTGGGAGGTGGCTACACCTTC. Translation: CASGLVRVGGGYTF.

With regard to this clonotype: This may arise from a read error, as a much more abundant clone is one base away. J is TRBJ2-7 and V is TRBV20-1; 10 bases match TRBD2. The germline CDR1 and CDR2 sequences are DFQATT and SNEGSKA (reference sequence). V lost 6 bases, J lost 7 bases, and 12 bases stayed unmatched. The CDR3 spans 14 residues. The CDR3 reads CSAAPSGRGNEQYF. The CDR3 bases are TGCAGTGCCGCCCCTAGCGGGAGAGGCAATGAGCAGTACTTC.

This clonotype was recorded at least ten times. J is TRBJ2-6 and V is TRBV27; no clear D. V was shortened by 2 bases and J by 4 bases, with 9 bases between the two germline ends. The germline CDR1 and CDR2 sequences are MNHEY and SMNVEV (reference sequence). This CDR3 contains 15 residues. The CDR3 nucleotides read TGTGCCAGCAGTTTACTGAGCGCCGGGGCCAACGTCCTGACTTTC. Translating gives CASSLLSAGANVLTF.

This clonotype was recorded many times. V gene TRBV15 combines with J gene TRBJ1-6, with TRBD1 matching 9 bases. Trimming cost V 5 bases and J 9 bases; bases outside gene matches: 2. The CDR3 is 13 amino acids. Germline CDR1 LNHNV, CDR2 YYDKDF (reference sequence). In DNA form, the CDR3 reads TGTGCCACCAGCGGGACAGGGATTTCACCCCTCCACTTT. As protein: CATSGTGISPLHF.

This clonotype was detected ten times or more. The J gene is TRBJ2-7, the V gene TRBV6-2 or TRBV6-3; the match to TRBD1 covers 10 bases. CDR3 size: 15 residues. Trimming took 4 bases from V and 6 from J; bases not matched to a gene: 9. Germline loops: CDR1 MNHEY, CDR2 SVGEGT. The CDR3 protein is CASSSGQGFWSEQYF. DNA of the CDR3: TGTGCCAGCAGTTCGGGACAGGGGTTCTGGAGCGAGCAGTACTTC.

The J gene is TRBJ2-5, the V gene TRBV19, with D tentatively TRBD2 (5 bases). The CDR3 is 14 amino acids. Trimming removed 1 base at V and 4 bases at J, with 10 bases between. The germline gives CDR1 LNHDA, CDR2 SQIVND (reference sequence). CDR3 protein: CASSIARRAETQYF. DNA of the CDR3: TGTGCCAGTAGTATAGCCCGGCGGGCAGAGACCCAGTACTTC.

This clonotype was counted a few times. V is TRBV2 and J is TRBJ2-5; D is ambiguous. Per the germline V gene, CDR1 is SNHLY and CDR2 is FYNNEI. Trimming shortened V by 3 bases and J by 6 bases, and 11 bases separated the two germline ends. There are 13 residues in the CDR3. The CDR3 is CASSDSGTQTQYF. The CDR3 bases are TGTGCCAGCAGTGATTCGGGTACGCAGACCCAGTACTTC. The full variable domain, completed using reference TRBV2 and TRBJ2-5, is EPEVTQTPSHQVTQMGQEVILRCVPISNHLYFYWYRQILGQKVEFLVSFYNNEISEKSEIFDDQFSVERPDGSNFTLKIRSTKLEDSAMYFCASSDSGTQTQYFGPGTRLLVL.

This clonotype occurred many times. This chain joins TRBV27 and TRBJ1-5; D is possibly TRBD1 (6 bases). Trimming left V 6 bases short and J 4 bases short, with 16 bases between. CDR1 MNHEY and CDR2 SMNVEV come from the germline V gene (reference sequence). This CDR3 has 15 amino acids. Here the CDR3 DNA reads TGTGCCAGCAGCCTTACAGGGTTTACAAATCAGCCCCAGCATTTT. Its protein is CASSLTGFTNQPQHF.

This clonotype was seen only a few times. V gene TRBV4-1 combines with J gene TRBJ2-1; 8 bases map to TRBD2. The J segment lost 8 bases and the V segment lost 6 bases, leaving 15 bases of the junction unmatched. The CDR3 spans 16 residues. CDR1 is MGHRA, CDR2 YSYEKL, per germline. CDR3 region: CASSPRDSGISDEQFF. As DNA, the CDR3 is TGCGCCAGCAGTCCTCGAGATAGCGGGATCAGTGATGAGCAGTTCTTC.